This T cell receptor (beta chain) was found in a study of blood T cell repertoires in COVID-19. Study in general: Acute and convalescent COVID-19 specimens originated in the United States, Italy and Spain. T cells, B-cell-depleted T cells, or PBMCs supplied cDNA or gDNA.

Methods used by the authors: It was from reference gene primer amplification that nucleated cell counts were estimated. The data were produced by immunoSEQ multiplex PCR, yet TCRdb's version contains in-frame clones alone and is incomplete. That table gives V, J and clone size, and the DNA gave D and trimming. In the table there are roughly 320,000 clones, 70% to 90% of which are singletons. Germline V gene sequence: CDR1 MNHEY, CDR2 SMNVEV (reference sequence). With V trimmed by 5 bases and J by 6 bases, 10 bases remained unmatched. The CDR3 is made up of 14 amino acids. What was sequenced was peripheral blood. This TCR was sampled from a human donor in a cohort sampled during active COVID-19. The chain links TRBV27 to TRBJ2-7; 7 bases match TRBD1. Here the CDR3 DNA reads TGTGCCAGCAGTATGGACAGGTCGGGTTCCGAGCAGTACTTC. It is translated as CASSMDRSGSEQYF.